The text below deals with one TCR beta chain. The germline CDR1 and CDR2 sequences are SGHKS and YYEKEE (reference sequence). Trimming took 4 bases from V and 8 from J; bases not matched to a gene: 6. The CDR3 is 14 amino acids. The data were taken from a study of blood T cell repertoires in COVID-19. Sequencing used immunoSEQ multiplex PCR; TCRdb keeps in-frame clones, though not all of them. The sample lists 250,000 to 350,000 clones; 70% to 90% were seen once. Sequenced material: peripheral blood. The clonotype was recovered from a woman in her thirties with active or convalescent COVID-19. The chain employs TRBV5-5 and TRBJ1-6, with 7 bases lining up with TRBD1. CDR3: CASSGDSRDSPLHF. The CDR3 bases are TGTGCCAGCAGCGGGGACAGTCGAGATTCACCCCTCCACTTT.